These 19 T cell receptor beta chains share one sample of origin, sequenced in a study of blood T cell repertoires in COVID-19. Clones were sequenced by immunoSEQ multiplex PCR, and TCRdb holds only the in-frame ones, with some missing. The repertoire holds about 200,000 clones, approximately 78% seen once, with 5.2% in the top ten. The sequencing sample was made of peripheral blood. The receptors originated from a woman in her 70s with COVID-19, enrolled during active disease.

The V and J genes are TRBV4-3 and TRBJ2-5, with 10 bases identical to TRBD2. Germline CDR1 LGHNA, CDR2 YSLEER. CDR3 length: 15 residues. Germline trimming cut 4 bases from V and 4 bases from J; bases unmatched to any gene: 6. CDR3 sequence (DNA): TGCGCCAGCAGCCCTAGCGGGAGTATGGGAGAGACCCAGTACTTC. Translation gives CASSPSGSMGETQYF.

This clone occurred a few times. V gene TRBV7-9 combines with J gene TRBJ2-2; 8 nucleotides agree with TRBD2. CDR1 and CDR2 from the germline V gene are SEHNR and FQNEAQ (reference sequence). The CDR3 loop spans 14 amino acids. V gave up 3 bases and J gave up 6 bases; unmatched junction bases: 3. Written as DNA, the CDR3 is TGTGCCAGCAGCTTGACTAGCGTTGCCGGGGAGCTGTTTTTT. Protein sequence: CASSLTSVAGELFF.

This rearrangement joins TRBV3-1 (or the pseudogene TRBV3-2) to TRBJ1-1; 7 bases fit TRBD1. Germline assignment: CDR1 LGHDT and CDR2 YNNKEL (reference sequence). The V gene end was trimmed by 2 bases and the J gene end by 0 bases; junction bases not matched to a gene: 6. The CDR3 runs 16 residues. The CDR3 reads CASSQPGQYLNTEAFF. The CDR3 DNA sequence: TGTGCCAGCAGCCAACCGGGACAGTACCTGAACACTGAAGCTTTCTTT.

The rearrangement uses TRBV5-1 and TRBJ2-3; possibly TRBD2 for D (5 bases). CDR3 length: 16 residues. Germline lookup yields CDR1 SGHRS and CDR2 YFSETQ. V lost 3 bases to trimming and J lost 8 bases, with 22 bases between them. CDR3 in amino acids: CASSWWPVAGGGTQYF. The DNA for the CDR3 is TGCGCCAGCAGCTGGTGGCCCGTTGCGGGCGGCGGTACGCAGTATTTT.

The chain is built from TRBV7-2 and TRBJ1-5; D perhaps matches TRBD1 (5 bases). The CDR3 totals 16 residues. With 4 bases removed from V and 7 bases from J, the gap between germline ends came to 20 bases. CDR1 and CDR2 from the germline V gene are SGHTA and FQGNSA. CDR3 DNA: TGTGCCAGCAGCTCTGTCGGGGCGCAGGGAGGACAGCCCCAGCATTTT. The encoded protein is CASSSVGAQGGQPQHF. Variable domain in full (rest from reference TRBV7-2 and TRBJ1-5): GAGVSQSPSNKVTEKGKDVELRCDPISGHTALYWYRQSLGQGLEFLIYFQGNSAPDKSGLPSDRFSAERTGGSVSTLTIQRTQQEDSAVYLCASSSVGAQGGQPQHFGDGTRLSIL.

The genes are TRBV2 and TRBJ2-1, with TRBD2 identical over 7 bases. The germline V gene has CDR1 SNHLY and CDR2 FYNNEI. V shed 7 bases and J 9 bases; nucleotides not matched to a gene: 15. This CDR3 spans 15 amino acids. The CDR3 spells CASMDLGTKDVEQFF. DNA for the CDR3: TGTGCCAGCATGGACCTCGGGACTAAGGACGTTGAGCAGTTCTTC.

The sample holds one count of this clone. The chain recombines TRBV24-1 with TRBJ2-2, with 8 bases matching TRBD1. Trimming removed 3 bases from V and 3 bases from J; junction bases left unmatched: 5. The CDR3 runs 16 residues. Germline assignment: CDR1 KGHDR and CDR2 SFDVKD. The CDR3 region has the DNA TGTGCCACCAGTGATACCGACAGGGGCCACACCGGGGAGCTGTTTTTT. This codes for CATSDTDRGHTGELFF.

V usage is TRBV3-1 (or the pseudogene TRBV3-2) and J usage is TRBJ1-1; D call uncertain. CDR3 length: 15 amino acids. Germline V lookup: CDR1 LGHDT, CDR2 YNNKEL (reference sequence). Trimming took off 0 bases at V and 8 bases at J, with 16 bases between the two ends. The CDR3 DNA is TGTGCCAGCAGCCAAGAGGCCCTGGGAGGGTTCGAAGCTTTCTTT. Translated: CASSQEALGGFEAFF.

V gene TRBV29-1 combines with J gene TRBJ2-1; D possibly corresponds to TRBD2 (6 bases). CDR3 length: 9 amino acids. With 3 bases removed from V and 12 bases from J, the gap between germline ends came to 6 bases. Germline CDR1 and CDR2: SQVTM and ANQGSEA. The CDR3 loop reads CSVEGGQFF. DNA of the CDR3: TGCAGCGTTGAGGGGGGGCAGTTCTTC.

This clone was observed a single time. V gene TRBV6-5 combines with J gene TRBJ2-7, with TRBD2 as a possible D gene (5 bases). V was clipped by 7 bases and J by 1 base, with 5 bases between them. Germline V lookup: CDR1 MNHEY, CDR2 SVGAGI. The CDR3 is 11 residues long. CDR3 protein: CASKRSYEQYF. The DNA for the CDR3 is TGTGCCAGCAAGCGGTCCTACGAGCAGTACTTC.

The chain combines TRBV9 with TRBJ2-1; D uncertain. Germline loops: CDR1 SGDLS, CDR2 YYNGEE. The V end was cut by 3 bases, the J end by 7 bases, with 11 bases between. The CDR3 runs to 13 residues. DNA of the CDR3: TGTGCCAGCAGCGCCCTCCGGTCAAATGAGCAGTTCTTC. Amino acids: CASSALRSNEQFF.

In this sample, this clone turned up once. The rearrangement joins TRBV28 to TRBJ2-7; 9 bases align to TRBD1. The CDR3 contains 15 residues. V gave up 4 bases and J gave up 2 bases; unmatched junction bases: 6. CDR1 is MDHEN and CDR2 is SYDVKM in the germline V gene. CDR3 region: CASSSPGQGTYEQYF. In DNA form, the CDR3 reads TGTGCCAGCAGTTCACCGGGACAGGGCACCTACGAGCAGTACTTC.

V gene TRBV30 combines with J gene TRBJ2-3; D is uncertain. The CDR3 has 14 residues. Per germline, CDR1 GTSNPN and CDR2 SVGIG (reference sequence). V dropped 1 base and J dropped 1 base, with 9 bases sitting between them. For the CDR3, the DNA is TGTGCCTGGAGTGATCTTCCGGGCACAGATACGCAGTATTTT. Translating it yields CAWSDLPGTDTQYF. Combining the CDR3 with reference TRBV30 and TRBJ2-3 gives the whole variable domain SQTIHQWPATLVQPVGSPLSLECTVEGTSNPNLYWYRQAAGRGLQLLFYSVGIGQISSEVPQNLSASRPQDRQFILSSKKLLLSDSGFYLCAWSDLPGTDTQYFGPGTRLTVL.

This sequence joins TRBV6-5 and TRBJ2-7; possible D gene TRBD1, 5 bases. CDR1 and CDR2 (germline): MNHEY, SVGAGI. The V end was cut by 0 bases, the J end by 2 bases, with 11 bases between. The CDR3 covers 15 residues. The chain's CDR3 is CASSYSGDRAYEQYF. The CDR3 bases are TGTGCCAGCAGTTACTCGGGCGACAGAGCCTACGAGCAGTACTTC.

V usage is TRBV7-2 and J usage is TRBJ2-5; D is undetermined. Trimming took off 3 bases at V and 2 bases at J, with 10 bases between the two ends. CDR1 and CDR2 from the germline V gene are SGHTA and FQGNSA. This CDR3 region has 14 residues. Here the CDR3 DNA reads TGTGCCAGCAGCTTGTACAGCTTACAAGAGACCCAGTACTTC. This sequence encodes CASSLYSLQETQYF.

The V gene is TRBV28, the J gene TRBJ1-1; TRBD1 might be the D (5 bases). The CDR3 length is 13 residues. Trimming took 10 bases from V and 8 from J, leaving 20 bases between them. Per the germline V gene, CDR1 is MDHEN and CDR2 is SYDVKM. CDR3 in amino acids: CATSPPPGVEAFF. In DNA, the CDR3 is TGTGCCACCTCTCCCCCCCCGGGGGTGGAAGCTTTCTTT.

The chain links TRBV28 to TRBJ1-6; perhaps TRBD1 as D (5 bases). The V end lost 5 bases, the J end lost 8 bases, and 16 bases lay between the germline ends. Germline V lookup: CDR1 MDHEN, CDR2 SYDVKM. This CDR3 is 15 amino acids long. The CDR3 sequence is CASSPQGGLDSPLHF. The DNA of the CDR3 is TGTGCCAGCAGTCCCCAGGGAGGTCTCGATTCACCCCTCCACTTT.

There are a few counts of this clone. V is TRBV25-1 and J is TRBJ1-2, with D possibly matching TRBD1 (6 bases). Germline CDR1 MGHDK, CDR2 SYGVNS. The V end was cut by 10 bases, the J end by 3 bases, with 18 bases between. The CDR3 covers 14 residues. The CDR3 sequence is CATRPGGSHYGYTF. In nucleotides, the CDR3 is TGTGCCACCCGCCCGGGGGGCTCTCACTATGGCTACACCTTC.

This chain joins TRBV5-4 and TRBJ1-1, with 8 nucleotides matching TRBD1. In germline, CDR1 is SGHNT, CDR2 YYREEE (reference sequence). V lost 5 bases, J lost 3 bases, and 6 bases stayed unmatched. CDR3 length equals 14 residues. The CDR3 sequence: CASRSGGRDTEAFF. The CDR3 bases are TGTGCCAGCAGGTCAGGGGGCAGGGACACTGAAGCTTTCTTT. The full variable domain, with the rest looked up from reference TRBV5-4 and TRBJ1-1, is ETGVTQSPTHLIKTRGQQVTLRCSSQSGHNTVSWYQQALGQGPQFIFQYYREEENGRGNFPPRFSGLQFPNYSSELNVNALELDDSALYLCASRSGGRDTEAFFGQGTRLTVV.